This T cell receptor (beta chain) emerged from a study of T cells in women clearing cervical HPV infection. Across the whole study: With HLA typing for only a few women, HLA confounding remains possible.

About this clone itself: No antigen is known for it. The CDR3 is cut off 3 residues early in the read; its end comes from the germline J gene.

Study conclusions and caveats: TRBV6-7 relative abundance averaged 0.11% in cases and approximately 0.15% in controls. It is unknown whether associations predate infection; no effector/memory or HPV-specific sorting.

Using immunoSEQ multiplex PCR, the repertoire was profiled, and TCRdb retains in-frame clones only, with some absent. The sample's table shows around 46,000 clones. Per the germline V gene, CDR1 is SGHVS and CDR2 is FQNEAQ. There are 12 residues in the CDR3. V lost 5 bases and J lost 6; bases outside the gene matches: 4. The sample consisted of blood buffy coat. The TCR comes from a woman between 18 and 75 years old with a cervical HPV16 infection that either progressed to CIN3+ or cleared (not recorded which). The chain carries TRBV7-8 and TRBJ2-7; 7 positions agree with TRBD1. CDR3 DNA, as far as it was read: TGTGCCAGCAGCCACTGGGACAGCGAG. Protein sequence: CASSHWDSE. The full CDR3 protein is CASSHWDSEQYF.